The present entry profiles one T cell receptor (beta chain) with its context. There are 15 residues in the CDR3. CDR1 and CDR2 (germline): SGHNT, YYREEE (reference sequence). Trimming stripped 4 bases from V and 6 bases from J, with 17 bases between. Those who participated ranged in age from roughly 18 to 90 years and resided in 20 to 25 US areas. Researchers sorted participants into cohorts using their self-reported clinical history. These data come from a study of blood T cell repertoires in COVID-19. Looking at the study overall: Specimens from acute and convalescent COVID-19 originated in the United States, Italy and Spain.

Study processing details: Counts of nucleated cells, estimated from reference gene primer amplification, were obtained. Generated by immunoSEQ multiplex PCR, the TCRdb table keeps only in-frame clones and is missing some. V and J calls and clone size are those listed in that table; D and trimming were worked out from the DNA. The table has approximately 81,000 clones, 85% to 90% seen once. The V gene is TRBV5-4, the J gene TRBJ2-1, with a weak D call TRBD2 (5 bases). The sequenced material came from PBMCs or T cells enriched from blood (not recorded which). The TCR comes from a woman aged 50 to 60 with acute COVID-19. CDR3 in DNA: TGTGCCAGCAGCCAGGACTTATACACGGGCAATGAGCAGTTCTTC. Its protein product is CASSQDLYTGNEQFF.